This entry is about one T cell receptor beta chain. Its antigen is as yet unknown. The source of the sample is a study of cytomegalovirus exposure and HLA in healthy donors. Notes on the study in general: Most of the TCR beta V segments (in an earlier analysis) were productive either about 87% or about 30% of the time.

The CDR3 consists of 15 residues. V lost 6 bases to trimming and J lost 6 bases; unmatched junction nucleotides: 9. The germline gives CDR1 LNHDA, CDR2 SQIVND (reference sequence). PCR was performed using 60 Vbeta and 13 Jbeta primers. TCRdb's copy holds only in-frame clones and misses some; the assay was immunoSEQ multiplex PCR. The sample carries about 100,000 clones, around 80% recorded once. The sequence was obtained from a man under 40 in good health and CMV-seropositive. The chain couples TRBV19 to TRBJ2-3; 10 bases fit TRBD1. Sequencing was carried out using PBMCs. CDR3 residues: CASRSTGGALDTQYF. The CDR3 DNA follows: TGTGCCAGTAGATCGACAGGGGGCGCCCTGGATACGCAGTATTTT.